The 25 T cell receptor beta chains below all came from one sample that was sequenced in a study of shared clonotypes between healthy human individuals (dated by TCRdb to about 2020). Libraries were prepared through the immunoSEQ multiplex PCR assay. TCRdb re-hosts the immuneACCESS table, in-frame sequences only. Its copies lack some clones; in the studies checked, an unresolved V gene accounts for under half of them, and the cause for the rest is not known. This sample has some 2,100,000 clones in its table, and around 95% of those were observed once. Around 0.13% of the sample is in the top ten clones. The specimen sequenced was naive CD4+ T cells sorted from blood. Per the publication, the cell subset or site label means: CD45RA+ positively selected. These receptor sequences come from a man between 18 and 29 years old in good health.

The V call is TRBV7-9, the J call TRBJ2-2; 7 bases map to TRBD2. Germline V gives CDR1 SEHNR, CDR2 FQNEAQ (reference sequence). The CDR3 consists of 16 residues. After removal of 5 bases from V and 4 bases from J, the junction contained 10 bases not matched to a gene. The CDR3: CASSKRGLAATGELFF. The CDR3 region has the DNA TGTGCCAGCAGCAAAAGAGGGCTAGCGGCCACCGGGGAGCTGTTTTTT.

The chain uses TRBV7-2 and TRBJ1-3, with D possibly TRBD1 on 6 matching bases. The V gene lost 5 bases and the J gene lost 5 bases, with 16 bases spanning the gap. The CDR3 runs to 15 residues. CDR1 SGHTA and CDR2 FQGNSA come from the germline V gene. The DNA for the CDR3 is TGTGCCAGCAGCACCTCGGGGGGCGCCAGAAACACCATATATTTT. This encodes CASSTSGGARNTIYF.

This chain uses TRBV2 with TRBJ1-2; 9 bases are shared with TRBD1. The CDR3 has 14 residues. Looked up from germline, CDR1 is SNHLY and CDR2 is FYNNEI. Trimming at V came to 4 bases and at J to 6 bases, leaving 6 bases not matched to a gene. In DNA form, the CDR3 reads TGTGCCAGCAGTGTACAGGGGGCTTTTAATGGCTACACCTTC. This codes for CASSVQGAFNGYTF.

Note on this clone: Distinct nucleotide sequences in the sample also encode this CDR3. This chain connects TRBV5-1 to TRBJ1-2, with D uncertain. The V end lost 0 bases, the J end lost 2 bases, and 5 bases lay between the germline ends. This CDR3 contains 13 residues. CDR1 and CDR2 from the germline V gene are SGHRS and YFSETQ. CDR3 loop: CASSLGGNYGYTF. CDR3 DNA: TGCGCCAGCAGCTTGGGGGGAAACTATGGCTACACCTTC.

The CDR3 bases are TGTGCCAGCAGTTACGGCCGGGGACGGGCAGATACGCAGTATTTT. Amino acid sequence: CASSYGRGRADTQYF. The V and J genes are TRBV6-5 and TRBJ2-3, with D possibly being TRBD1 or TRBD2 (5 bases each). The V and J ends lost 2 bases and 4 bases respectively, with 13 bases between them. Germline values: CDR1 MNHEY, CDR2 SVGAGI. This CDR3 is 15 amino acids long.

V gene TRBV5-4 combines with J gene TRBJ1-2; D is ambiguous. Trimming left V 3 bases short and J 4 bases short, with 10 bases between. Per the germline V gene, CDR1 is SGHNT and CDR2 is YYREEE (reference sequence). CDR3 size: 13 residues. CDR3 sequence (DNA): TGTGCCAGCAGCTCTCCGATACTCTATGGCTACACCTTC. Translation: CASSSPILYGYTF.

The chain carries TRBV2 and TRBJ2-2, with D perhaps TRBD1 (5 bases). The CDR3 consists of 14 residues. Trimming removed 6 bases from V and 2 bases from J, with 10 bases in between. Germline CDR1 and CDR2: SNHLY and FYNNEI. The CDR3 sequence: CASSQTANTGELFF. The CDR3 coding sequence is TGTGCCAGCAGCCAGACAGCTAACACCGGGGAGCTGTTTTTT.

V usage is TRBV19 and J usage is TRBJ2-2; TRBD2 aligns across 9 bases. CDR3 size: 15 residues. The germline V gene encodes CDR1 LNHDA and CDR2 SQIVND (reference sequence). The V segment lost 2 bases and the J segment 6 bases; nucleotides outside the gene matches: 4. The CDR3 protein is CASSIRLAGPGELFF. In DNA form, the CDR3 reads TGTGCCAGTAGTATACGGCTAGCGGGGCCCGGGGAGCTGTTTTTT. The full variable domain, in which reference TRBV19 and TRBJ2-2 provide the parts outside the CDR3, is DGGITQSPKYLFRKEGQNVTLSCEQNLNHDAMYWYRQDPGQGLRLIYYSQIVNDFQKGDIAEGYSVSREKKESFPLTVTSAQKNPTAFYLCASSIRLAGPGELFFGEGSRLTVL.

CDR3 sequence reads: CASSPPGPSTGELFF. The CDR3 region has the DNA TGCGCCAGCAGCCCACCGGGACCCAGCACCGGGGAGCTGTTTTTT. V and J are TRBV5-1 and TRBJ2-2, with D perhaps given as TRBD1 or TRBD2 (5 bases each). V was shortened by 4 bases and J by 4 bases, with 14 bases between the two germline ends. Germline V lookup: CDR1 SGHRS, CDR2 YFSETQ. The CDR3 covers 15 residues.

The rearrangement links TRBV11-2 to TRBJ2-5; 16 bases are shared with TRBD2. There are 17 residues in the CDR3. Trimming removed 7 bases from V and 2 bases from J; junction bases left unmatched: 7. Germline V gene data show CDR1 as SGHAT and CDR2 as FQNNGV. CDR3 DNA: TGTGCCAGCACGGGACTAGCGGGGGGGCCCGGGCAAGAGACCCAGTACTTC. Protein: CASTGLAGGPGQETQYF.

V and J are TRBV10-3 and TRBJ1-5, with 7 positions matching TRBD1. Per germline, CDR1 ENHRY and CDR2 SYGVKD. There are 14 residues in the CDR3. Germline trimming cut 2 bases from V and 6 bases from J; bases unmatched to any gene: 4. The CDR3 is CAISERQGIQPQHF. The CDR3 region has the DNA TGTGCCATCAGTGAGCGACAGGGTATTCAGCCCCAGCATTTT.

The CDR3 nucleotides are TGTGCCAGAAGCCCGGGACTGAGGGCCAACGTCCTGACTTTC. It is translated as CARSPGLRANVLTF. J is TRBJ2-6 and V is TRBV7-5; the DNA was not used to check the table's D call, TRBD2. TRBV7-5 is a known pseudogene. The CDR3 is 14 amino acids.

V is TRBV7-2 and J is TRBJ2-1; 13 positions match TRBD2. The trim removed 7 bases at V and 2 bases at J, leaving 14 bases unmatched. Germline V gene sequence: CDR1 SGHTA, CDR2 FQGNSA. The CDR3 sequence is 19 residues long. The CDR3 DNA sequence: TGTGCCAGCACCTCCACCGGACTAGCGGGAGTGGGCACCTACAATGAGCAGTTCTTC. Translated: CASTSTGLAGVGTYNEQFF. Complete variable domain (other parts from reference TRBV7-2 and TRBJ2-1): GAGVSQSPSNKVTEKGKDVELRCDPISGHTALYWYRQSLGQGLEFLIYFQGNSAPDKSGLPSDRFSAERTGGSVSTLTIQRTQQEDSAVYLCASTSTGLAGVGTYNEQFFGPGTRLTVL.

Comments on this clone: Other DNA sequences in this sample translate to the same CDR3. The chain couples TRBV7-2 to TRBJ1-5; 9 positions agree with TRBD1. The J segment lost 7 bases and the V segment lost 4 bases, leaving 5 bases of the junction unmatched. From germline, CDR1 is SGHTA and CDR2 FQGNSA. The CDR3 is 14 residues long. The CDR3 spells CASSSTGGGQPQHF. The CDR3 DNA sequence: TGTGCCAGCAGCTCGACAGGGGGTGGCCAGCCCCAGCATTTT.

This rearrangement joins TRBV30 to TRBJ2-2; D remains ambiguous. Per germline, CDR1 GTSNPN and CDR2 SVGIG (reference sequence). This CDR3 region has 14 residues. The ends were cut back, 4 bases at V and 4 bases at J, with 13 bases in the middle. The CDR3 sequence: CAWKDFPLTGELFF. The CDR3 nucleotides are TGTGCCTGGAAGGATTTTCCACTCACCGGGGAGCTGTTTTTT.

The CDR3 region is CSVGNSRDAQYF. As DNA, the CDR3 is TGCAGCGTTGGGAATTCCCGGGACGCGCAGTATTTT. The V gene is TRBV29-1, the J gene TRBJ2-3; TRBD1 or TRBD2 may be the D gene (5 bases each). The CDR3 length is 12 residues. Looked up from germline, CDR1 is SQVTM and CDR2 is ANQGSEA. V was shortened by 4 bases and J by 10 bases, with 15 bases between the two germline ends.

The rearrangement links TRBV28 to TRBJ2-7, with D perhaps TRBD1 (6 bases). Deletions cut 5 bases from V and 5 bases from J, with 16 bases between. CDR1 is MDHEN and CDR2 is SYDVKM in the germline V gene. CDR3 size: 14 residues. Here the CDR3 DNA reads TGTGCCAGCAGTAGCCCCCAGGGGTCCCACGAGCAGTACTTC. Its protein product is CASSSPQGSHEQYF.

This clone has only one observation. The CDR3 DNA reads as TGTGCCAGCAGCGGGACAGCCAGTGCCTCGTATGGCTACACCTTC. Its translation: CASSGTASASYGYTF. V is TRBV5-6 and J is TRBJ1-2; 7 nucleotides match TRBD1. CDR1 is SGHDT and CDR2 is YYEEEE in the germline V gene. Trimming at V came to 4 bases and at J to 5 bases, leaving 11 bases not matched to a gene. The CDR3 is 15 residues long.

In this sample, this clone turned up once. The chain links TRBV28 to TRBJ1-5; D is perhaps TRBD1 (6 bases). This CDR3 comprises 15 residues. Trimming took off 5 bases at V and 0 bases at J, with 11 bases between the two ends. In germline, CDR1 is MDHEN, CDR2 SYDVKM. DNA for the CDR3: TGTGCCAGCAGTGCAACAGGGAATAGCAATCAGCCCCAGCATTTT. This sequence encodes CASSATGNSNQPQHF.

The chain uses TRBV5-4 and TRBJ1-3; D call uncertain. V was pared by 0 bases and J by 2 bases, with 12 bases between. The CDR3 loop spans 16 amino acids. CDR1 SGHNT and CDR2 YYREEE come from the germline V gene (reference sequence). This CDR3 reads CASSLGGNQAGNTIYF. Written as DNA, the CDR3 is TGTGCCAGCAGCTTGGGAGGCAATCAGGCTGGAAACACCATATATTTT.

A single count supports this clone. The gene calls are TRBV30 and TRBJ1-2; no reliable D call. The CDR3 sequence is 12 residues long. V shed 4 bases and J shed 8 bases, with 14 bases lying between them. The germline CDR1 and CDR2 sequences are GTSNPN and SVGIG (reference sequence). In DNA, the CDR3 is TGTGCCTGGAATGGGGAGCCAATCGGCTACACCTTC. It specifies CAWNGEPIGYTF. Using reference TRBV30 and TRBJ1-2 for the parts outside the CDR3, the full variable domain is SQTIHQWPATLVQPVGSPLSLECTVEGTSNPNLYWYRQAAGRGLQLLFYSVGIGQISSEVPQNLSASRPQDRQFILSSKKLLLSDSGFYLCAWNGEPIGYTFGSGTRLTVV.

Comment on this clone: The sample carries other DNA sequences with the same CDR3. V usage is TRBV5-1 and J usage is TRBJ2-2; no reliable D call. V lost 0 bases, J lost 1 base, and 4 bases lay in between. Germline assignment: CDR1 SGHRS and CDR2 YFSETQ. This CDR3 comprises 14 residues. Here the CDR3 reads CASSLERNTGELFF. The CDR3 nucleotides read TGCGCCAGCAGCTTGGAGCGGAACACCGGGGAGCTGTTTTTT.

The rearrangement links TRBV9 to TRBJ1-3, with D unresolved. The CDR3 extends over 16 amino acids. V shed 0 bases and J shed 3 bases, with 13 bases lying between them. The germline CDR1 and CDR2 sequences are SGDLS and YYNGEE. The chain's CDR3 is CASSVDDLTFGNTIYF. CDR3 DNA: TGTGCCAGCAGCGTAGATGATCTTACATTTGGAAACACCATATATTTT.

This chain uses TRBV7-2 with TRBJ1-4; D is unresolved. V lost 4 bases, J lost 2 bases, and 8 bases lay in between. Germline V CDR1 and CDR2: SGHTA, FQGNSA. The length of the CDR3 is 14 residues. The CDR3 loop reads CASSWSTTNEKLFF. DNA of the CDR3: TGTGCCAGCAGCTGGTCCACGACTAATGAAAAACTGTTTTTT.

The chain recombines TRBV19 with TRBJ1-2, with D hard to call. With 5 bases removed from V and 3 bases from J, the gap between germline ends came to 16 bases. CDR3 length: 15 amino acids. Germline V gives CDR1 LNHDA, CDR2 SQIVND (reference sequence). Here the CDR3 reads CASSRYTTDYYGYTF. The CDR3 nucleotides are TGTGCCAGTAGTCGCTATACAACTGACTACTATGGCTACACCTTC.